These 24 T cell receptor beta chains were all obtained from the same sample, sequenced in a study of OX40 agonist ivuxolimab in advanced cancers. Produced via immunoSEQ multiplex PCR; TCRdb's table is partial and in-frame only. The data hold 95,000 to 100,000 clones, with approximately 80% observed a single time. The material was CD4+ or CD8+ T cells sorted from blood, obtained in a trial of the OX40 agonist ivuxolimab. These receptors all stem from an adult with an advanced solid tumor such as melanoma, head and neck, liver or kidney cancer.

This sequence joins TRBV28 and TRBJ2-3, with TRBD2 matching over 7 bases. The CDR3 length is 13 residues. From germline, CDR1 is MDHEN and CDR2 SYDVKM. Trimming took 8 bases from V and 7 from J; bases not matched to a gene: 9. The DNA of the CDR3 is TGTGCCAGCTTACGGCCTAGCGGCTATACGCAGTATTTT. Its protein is CASLRPSGYTQYF.

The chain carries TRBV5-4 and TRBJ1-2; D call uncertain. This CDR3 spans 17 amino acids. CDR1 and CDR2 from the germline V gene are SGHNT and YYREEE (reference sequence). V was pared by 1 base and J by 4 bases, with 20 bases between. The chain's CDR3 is CASSLFGSSIGPYGYTF. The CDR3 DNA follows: TGTGCCAGCAGCTTGTTCGGGAGCAGTATTGGGCCCTATGGCTACACCTTC.

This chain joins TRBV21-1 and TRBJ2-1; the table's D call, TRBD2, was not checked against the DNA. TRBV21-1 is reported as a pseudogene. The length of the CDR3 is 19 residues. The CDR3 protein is CASSKKPGLAHSSYNEQFF. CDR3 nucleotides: TGTGCCAGCAGCAAAAAACCGGGACTAGCGCATAGCTCCTACAATGAGCAGTTCTTC.

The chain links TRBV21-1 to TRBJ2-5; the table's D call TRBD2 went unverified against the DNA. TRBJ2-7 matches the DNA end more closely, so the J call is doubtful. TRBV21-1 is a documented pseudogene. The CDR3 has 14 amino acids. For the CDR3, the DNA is TGTGCCAGCAGCAAAGGTTATCAGCGGGGCGAGCAGTACTTC. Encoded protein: CASSKGYQRGEQYF.

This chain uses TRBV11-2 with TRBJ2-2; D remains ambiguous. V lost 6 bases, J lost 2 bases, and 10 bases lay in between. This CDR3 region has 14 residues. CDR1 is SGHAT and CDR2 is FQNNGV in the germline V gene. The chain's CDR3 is CASSLDTNTGELFF. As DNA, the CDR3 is TGTGCCAGCAGTCTCGACACAAACACCGGGGAGCTGTTTTTT.

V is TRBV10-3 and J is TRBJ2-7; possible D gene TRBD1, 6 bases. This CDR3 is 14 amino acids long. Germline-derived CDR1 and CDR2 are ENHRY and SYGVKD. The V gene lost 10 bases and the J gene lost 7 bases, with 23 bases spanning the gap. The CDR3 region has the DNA TGTGCCACCCAGGACAGTGTCGGAGGTGGAGAGCAGTACTTC. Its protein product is CATQDSVGGGEQYF.

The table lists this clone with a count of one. This CDR3 is CASSTGTINYGYTF. In nucleotides, the CDR3 is TGTGCCAGCAGCACCGGGACAATTAACTATGGCTACACCTTC. This sequence joins TRBV11-2 and TRBJ1-2, with D perhaps matching TRBD1 (6 bases). The CDR3 covers 14 residues. Trimming took off 5 bases at V and 1 base at J, with 11 bases between the two ends. Germline lookup yields CDR1 SGHAT and CDR2 FQNNGV.

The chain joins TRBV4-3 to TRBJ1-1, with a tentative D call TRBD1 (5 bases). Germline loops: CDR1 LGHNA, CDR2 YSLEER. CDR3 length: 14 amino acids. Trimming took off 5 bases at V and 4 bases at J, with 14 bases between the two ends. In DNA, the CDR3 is TGCGCCAGCAGCGACGAGGGGCGGGGCACTGAAGCTTTCTTT. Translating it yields CASSDEGRGTEAFF.

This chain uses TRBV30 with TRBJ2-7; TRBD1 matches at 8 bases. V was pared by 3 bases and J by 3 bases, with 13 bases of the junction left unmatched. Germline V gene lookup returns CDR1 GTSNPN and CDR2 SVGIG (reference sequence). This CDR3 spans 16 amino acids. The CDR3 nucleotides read TGTGCCTGGAGAAGTGTGTCGGGACAGGATTTCTACGAGCAGTACTTC. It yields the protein CAWRSVSGQDFYEQYF.

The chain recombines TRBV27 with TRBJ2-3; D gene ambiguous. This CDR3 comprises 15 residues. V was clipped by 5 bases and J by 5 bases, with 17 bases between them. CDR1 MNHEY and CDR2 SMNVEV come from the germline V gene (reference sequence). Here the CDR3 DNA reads TGTGCCAGCAGTCCATTGGGTCCCAGGCAAGATACGCAGTATTTT. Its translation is CASSPLGPRQDTQYF.

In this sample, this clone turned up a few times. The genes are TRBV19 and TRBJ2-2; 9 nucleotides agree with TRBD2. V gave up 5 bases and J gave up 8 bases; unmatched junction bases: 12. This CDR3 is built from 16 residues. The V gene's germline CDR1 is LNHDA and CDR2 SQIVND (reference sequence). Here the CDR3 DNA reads TGTGCCAGTAGTCCGCTGACTAGCGGAAGAGGAGGGGAGCTGTTTTTT. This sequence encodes CASSPLTSGRGGELFF.

CDR3 DNA sequence: TGTGCCAGCACCCTGGGGGAGTGGGGCTACACCTTC. Translated: CASTLGEWGYTF. The chain combines TRBV6-5 with TRBJ1-2, with a weak D call TRBD1 (5 bases). Germline V CDR1 and CDR2: MNHEY, SVGAGI. The CDR3 covers 12 residues. Trimming took 7 bases from V and 8 from J, leaving 14 bases between them.

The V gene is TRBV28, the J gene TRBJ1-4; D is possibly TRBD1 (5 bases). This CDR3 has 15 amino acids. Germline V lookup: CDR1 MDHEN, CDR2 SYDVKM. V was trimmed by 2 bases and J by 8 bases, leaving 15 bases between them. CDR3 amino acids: CASSLGRAGGEKLFF. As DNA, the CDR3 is TGTGCCAGCAGTTTAGGCAGGGCGGGTGGAGAAAAACTGTTTTTT.

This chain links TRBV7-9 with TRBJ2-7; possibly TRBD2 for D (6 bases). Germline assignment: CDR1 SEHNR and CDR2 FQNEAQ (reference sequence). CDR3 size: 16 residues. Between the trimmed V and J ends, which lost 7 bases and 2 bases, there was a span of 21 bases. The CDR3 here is CASTDTIGTSAYEQYF. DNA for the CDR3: TGTGCCAGCACCGATACCATTGGGACTTCAGCCTACGAGCAGTACTTC.

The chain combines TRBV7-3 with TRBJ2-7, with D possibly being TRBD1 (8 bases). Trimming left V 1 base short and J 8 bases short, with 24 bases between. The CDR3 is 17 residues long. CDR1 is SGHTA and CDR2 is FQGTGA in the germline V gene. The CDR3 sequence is CASSLNGAGGGQAKQYF. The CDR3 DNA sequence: TGTGCCAGCAGCTTAAACGGAGCGGGCGGGGGACAGGCTAAGCAGTACTTC.

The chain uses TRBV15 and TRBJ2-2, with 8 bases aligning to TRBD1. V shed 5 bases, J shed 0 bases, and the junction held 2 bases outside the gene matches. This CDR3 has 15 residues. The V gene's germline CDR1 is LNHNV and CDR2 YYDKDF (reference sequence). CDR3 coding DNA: TGTGCCACCAGCCGGGACAGGACGAACACCGGGGAGCTGTTTTTT. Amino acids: CATSRDRTNTGELFF.

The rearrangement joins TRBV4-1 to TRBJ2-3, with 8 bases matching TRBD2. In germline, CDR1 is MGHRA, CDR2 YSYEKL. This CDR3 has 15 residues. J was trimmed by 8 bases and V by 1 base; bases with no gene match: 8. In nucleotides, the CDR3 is TGCGCCAGCAGCCAAGCGCCCGGGACTAGAAGTACGCAGTATTTT. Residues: CASSQAPGTRSTQYF.

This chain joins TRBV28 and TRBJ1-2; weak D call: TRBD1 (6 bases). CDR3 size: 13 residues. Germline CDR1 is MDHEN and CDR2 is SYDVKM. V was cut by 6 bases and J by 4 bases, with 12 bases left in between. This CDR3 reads CASSWGQGYGYTF. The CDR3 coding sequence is TGTGCCAGCAGCTGGGGACAAGGCTATGGCTACACCTTC.

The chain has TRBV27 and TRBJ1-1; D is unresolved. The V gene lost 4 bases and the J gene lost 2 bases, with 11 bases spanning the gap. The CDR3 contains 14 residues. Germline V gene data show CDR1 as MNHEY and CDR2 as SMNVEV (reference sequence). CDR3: CASSSTVPNTEAFF. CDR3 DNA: TGTGCCAGCAGTTCTACAGTCCCCAACACTGAAGCTTTCTTT.

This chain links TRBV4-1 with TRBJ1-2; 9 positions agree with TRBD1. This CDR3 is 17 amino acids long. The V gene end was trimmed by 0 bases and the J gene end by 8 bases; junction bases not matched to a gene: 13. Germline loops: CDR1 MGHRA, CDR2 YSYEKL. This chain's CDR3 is CASSQDRNRGPAGGYTF. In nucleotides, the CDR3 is TGCGCCAGCAGCCAAGATAGAAACAGGGGGCCCGCAGGCGGCTACACCTTC.

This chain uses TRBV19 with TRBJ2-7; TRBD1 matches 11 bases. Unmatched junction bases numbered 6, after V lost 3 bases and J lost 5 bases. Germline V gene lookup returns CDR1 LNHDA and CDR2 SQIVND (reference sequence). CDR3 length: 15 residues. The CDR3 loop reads CASSIRTGGLNEQYF. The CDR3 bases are TGTGCCAGTAGTATTAGGACAGGGGGCTTAAACGAGCAGTACTTC.

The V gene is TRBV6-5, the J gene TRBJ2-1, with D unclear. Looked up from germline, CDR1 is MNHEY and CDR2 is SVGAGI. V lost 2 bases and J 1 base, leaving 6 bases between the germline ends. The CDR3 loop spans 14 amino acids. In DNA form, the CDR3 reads TGTGCCAGCAGTTACAAGATATCCTACAATGAGCAGTTCTTC. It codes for CASSYKISYNEQFF.

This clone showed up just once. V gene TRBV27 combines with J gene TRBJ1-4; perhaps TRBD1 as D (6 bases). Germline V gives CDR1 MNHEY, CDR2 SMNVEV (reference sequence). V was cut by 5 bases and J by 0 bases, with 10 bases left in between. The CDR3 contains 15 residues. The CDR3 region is CASSARTATNEKLFF. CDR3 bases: TGTGCCAGCAGTGCTCGGACAGCAACTAATGAAAAACTGTTTTTT.

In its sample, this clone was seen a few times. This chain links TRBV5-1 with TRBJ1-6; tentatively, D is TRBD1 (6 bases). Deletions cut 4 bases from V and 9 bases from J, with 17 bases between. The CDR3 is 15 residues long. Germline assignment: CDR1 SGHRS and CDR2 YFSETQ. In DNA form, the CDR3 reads TGCGCCAGCAGCAGTGGATCGGGAGGGGGTTCACCCCTCCACTTT. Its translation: CASSSGSGGGSPLHF.